This T cell receptor (beta chain) was sequenced during a study of blood T cells in healthy people across ages. This clonotype occurred a few times. Given a much more abundant clone one base away, this may be a read error. Alongside a J-beta primer mix, a sample-barcoded 5' primer served in a second PCR lasting roughly 6 to 11 cycles. TCRdb independently ran MiXCR on the 5' RACE reads; one entry per CDR3 protein. The sample records some 670,000 distinct CDR3 sequences, around 50% being singletons. The CDR3 has 12 amino acids. Germline CDR1 and CDR2: SGHAT and FQDESV (reference sequence). Losses at the gene ends were 8 bases for V and 11 bases for J; bases not matched to a gene: 11.

This clonotype was sampled from an elderly woman in good health. The source material was blood. The V gene is TRBV11-1, the J gene TRBJ2-5; 7 bases fit TRBD2. The CDR3: CASAGAHNEQYF. The CDR3 DNA follows: TGTGCCAGCGCGGGAGCCCACAATGAGCAGTACTTC.